The 13 T cell receptor beta chains given below trace back to one sample, sequenced in a study of blood T cell repertoires in COVID-19 (dated by TCRdb to the early 2020s). Library preparation was by the immunoSEQ multiplex PCR assay. The table comes from immuneACCESS by way of TCRdb, which keeps in-frame sequences with V and J called. Part of the clones is missing from these tables; in studies checked, under half for an unresolved V gene and the rest for unknown reasons. The sample table lists about 320,000 clones, 87% of them with a count of one. Together, the top ten hold approximately 5% of the sample. Input material: PBMCs or T cells enriched from blood (not recorded which). These TCRs come from a woman younger than 45 who had recovered from COVID-19.

In regard to this clone: Additional DNA sequences in this sample encode the identical CDR3. The gene calls are TRBV19 and TRBJ1-3; the D is unclear. V was pared by 5 bases and J by 0 bases, with 5 bases between. Germline V gene data show CDR1 as LNHDA and CDR2 as SQIVND (reference sequence). There are 13 residues in the CDR3. In nucleotides, the CDR3 is TGTGCCAGTAGTGAGGCCTCTGGAAACACCATATATTTT. The encoded protein is CASSEASGNTIYF.

The chain is built from TRBV18 and TRBJ2-7, with 8 bases that match TRBD1. CDR1 KGHSH and CDR2 LQKENI come from the germline V gene. CDR3 length: 14 amino acids. Trimming cost V 5 bases and J 2 bases; bases outside gene matches: 5. CDR3 region: CASSTGQAAYEQYF. The CDR3 nucleotides read TGTGCCAGCTCAACGGGACAGGCGGCCTACGAGCAGTACTTC. The complete variable domain, with remaining parts taken from reference TRBV18 and TRBJ2-7, reads NAGVMQNPRHLVRRRGQEARLRCSPMKGHSHVYWYRQLPEEGLKFMVYLQKENIIDESGMPKERFSAEFPKEGPSILRIQQVVRGDSAAYFCASSTGQAAYEQYFGPGTRLTVT.

The chain employs TRBV6-2 or TRBV6-3 and TRBJ2-2; a possible D gene is TRBD2 (6 bases). In germline, CDR1 is MNHEY, CDR2 SVGEGT. This CDR3 region has 13 residues. The germline V and J ends were trimmed by 3 bases and 5 bases, with 7 bases remaining between them. The CDR3 DNA sequence: TGTGCCAGCAGTTATGGGGGGACCGGGGAGCTGTTTTTT. It is translated as CASSYGGTGELFF.

This chain connects TRBV27 to TRBJ1-1; 8 positions match TRBD1. Trimming at V came to 6 bases and at J to 1 base, leaving 10 bases not matched to a gene. The CDR3 covers 16 residues. The germline V gene encodes CDR1 MNHEY and CDR2 SMNVEV (reference sequence). This chain's CDR3 is CASSPRTGRRNTEAFF. CDR3 coding DNA: TGTGCCAGCAGCCCAAGGACAGGGCGGCGGAACACTGAAGCTTTCTTT.

The V and J genes are TRBV21-1 and TRBJ2-2; the listed D gene, TRBD2, was not tested against the DNA. TRBV21-1 is described as a pseudogene. The length of the CDR3 is 14 residues. Here the CDR3 DNA reads TGTGCCAGCAGCAACGTACTAGCGGTCGGGGAGCTGTTTTTT. Its translation: CASSNVLAVGELFF.

V is TRBV19 and J is TRBJ1-5; D might be TRBD1 (5 bases). Trimming took off 6 bases at V and 6 bases at J, with 12 bases between the two ends. The CDR3 loop spans 13 amino acids. The germline V gene has CDR1 LNHDA and CDR2 SQIVND (reference sequence). Here the CDR3 reads CASSGGMSQPQHF. DNA of the CDR3: TGTGCCAGTAGCGGGGGGATGAGTCAGCCCCAGCATTTT.

V and J are TRBV2 and TRBJ2-3; D not resolved. The CDR3 runs to 15 residues. The V and J ends lost 0 bases and 0 bases respectively, with 7 bases between them. The germline V gene has CDR1 SNHLY and CDR2 FYNNEI. The CDR3 spells CASSEASSSTDTQYF. DNA of the CDR3: TGTGCCAGCAGTGAAGCCTCTTCTAGCACAGATACGCAGTATTTT. Full variable domain (remainder filled in from reference TRBV2 and TRBJ2-3): EPEVTQTPSHQVTQMGQEVILRCVPISNHLYFYWYRQILGQKVEFLVSFYNNEISEKSEIFDDQFSVERPDGSNFTLKIRSTKLEDSAMYFCASSEASSSTDTQYFGPGTRLTVL.

This chain joins TRBV7-9 and TRBJ1-4; D is undetermined. Looked up from germline, CDR1 is SEHNR and CDR2 is FQNEAQ (reference sequence). Trimming took off 5 bases at V and 0 bases at J, with 13 bases between the two ends. The CDR3 is 16 amino acids. The chain's CDR3 is CASSPRGFATNEKLFF. In DNA form, the CDR3 reads TGTGCCAGCAGCCCCCGGGGTTTCGCAACTAATGAAAAACTGTTTTTT.

V is TRBV4-3 and J is TRBJ1-4; D ambiguous. Trimming took off 0 bases at V and 7 bases at J, with 6 bases between the two ends. Per germline, CDR1 LGHNA and CDR2 YSLEER. The length of the CDR3 is 13 residues. The DNA of the CDR3 is TGCGCCAGCAGCCAAGATTACGGTGAAAAACTGTTTTTT. As protein: CASSQDYGEKLFF.

V is TRBV5-1 and J is TRBJ1-5; 7 bases map to TRBD1. CDR3 size: 13 residues. CDR1 and CDR2 from the germline V gene are SGHRS and YFSETQ. The junction had 8 bases not matched to a gene; V was cut back by 0 bases and J by 14 bases. Written as DNA, the CDR3 is TGCGCCAGCAGCTTGGATAGGACAGGCGGAGAGCATTTT. This sequence encodes CASSLDRTGGEHF.

The genes are TRBV5-1 and TRBJ2-1; D is ambiguous. The CDR3 loop spans 11 amino acids. V was cut by 4 bases and J by 4 bases, with 3 bases left in between. From germline, CDR1 is SGHRS and CDR2 YFSETQ. The CDR3 here is CASSAYNEQFF. CDR3 coding DNA: TGCGCCAGCAGCGCGTACAATGAGCAGTTCTTC.

This rearrangement joins TRBV4-1 to TRBJ1-1; 7 bases line up with TRBD1. This CDR3 comprises 17 residues. CDR1 and CDR2 from the germline V gene are MGHRA and YSYEKL. With 1 base clipped from V and 5 bases from J, the junction kept 13 bases outside the gene matches. The CDR3 protein is CASSQGSGGWATTEAFF. CDR3 bases: TGCGCCAGCAGCCAAGGATCAGGGGGTTGGGCCACAACTGAAGCTTTCTTT.

The chain joins TRBV5-1 to TRBJ2-3; TRBD2 might be the D (6 bases). Trimming pared 3 bases from V and 1 base from J, leaving 15 bases between. Germline V CDR1 and CDR2: SGHRS, YFSETQ. The length of the CDR3 is 16 residues. The CDR3 region is CASSSFSGEGTDTQYF. DNA for the CDR3: TGCGCCAGCAGCTCCTTTTCGGGGGAGGGCACAGATACGCAGTATTTT.